The source of this TCR beta chain is a study of human T cells and chemical hapten exposure. The time point was: pre-sensitization, week 0. Documented treatment: therapeutic diphenylcyclopropenone sensitization with weekly scalp DPC. Donation of samples came from alopecia patients who were 18 to 70 years old and suitable for DPC. Researchers extracted total RNA from unfractionated whole blood. General study findings and limits: Correlating positively with patch test score were the PT1 expanded TCR counts.

Unique molecular identifiers were affixed to discrete cDNA molecules within the library. TCRdb itself ran the RACE reads through MiXCR, one entry per CDR3 protein. The sample has fewer than 300,000 distinct CDR3 sequences; over 8% are singletons. Germline lookup yields CDR1 SGHTA and CDR2 FQGTGA. The CDR3 loop spans 13 amino acids. V lost 0 bases, J lost 13 bases, and 10 bases lay in between. Concerning this clonotype: Its antigen is undetermined.

The sequenced sample was whole blood, obtained in connection with sensitization to the hapten diphenylcyclopropenone (DPC). The gene calls are TRBV7-3 and TRBJ1-6; D is unclear. This TCR came from a woman aged 40 to 50 with alopecia areata. Some clones in this sample may be carry-over from other donors' samples. The CDR3 region is CASSLTAVMPLHF. The CDR3, as DNA: TGTGCCAGCAGCTTAACGGCGGTTATGCCCCTCCACTTT.